This T cell receptor beta chain was sequenced during a study of identical twins. TCRdb used MiXCR to reprocess the 5' RACE reads, holding one entry per CDR3 protein. The sample has 1.5 million to 2 million distinct CDR3 sequences, 32% seen once. This sequence was found in a newborn girl in good health. The sequenced sample was cord blood.

The CDR3 region has the DNA TGCGCCAGCAGCCAAGAAGCGAGCAGTGAGCAGTTCTTC. The encoded protein is CASSQEASSEQFF. The chain has TRBV4-1 and TRBJ2-1; D gene unclear. Deletions cut 0 bases from V and 9 bases from J, with 9 bases between. The CDR3 has 13 amino acids. The V gene's germline CDR1 is MGHRA and CDR2 YSYEKL.